This entry lists 13 T cell receptor beta chains sequenced from one sample in a study of cytomegalovirus exposure and HLA in healthy donors. It was with 60 Vbeta and 13 Jbeta primers that the PCR ran. Libraries were prepared by immunoSEQ multiplex PCR; TCRdb keeps only in-frame clonotypes and omits some of them. The sample has approximately 120,000 clones, around 77% seen once. Sequencing was carried out using PBMCs. The receptor set was obtained from a woman aged 35 to 49 in good health and CMV-seropositive.

The genes are TRBV28 and TRBJ2-7, with D possibly matching TRBD1 (6 bases). Looked up from germline, CDR1 is MDHEN and CDR2 is SYDVKM. V was shortened by 6 bases and J by 1 base, with 13 bases between the two germline ends. This CDR3 spans 14 amino acids. The CDR3 DNA follows: TGTGCCAGCAGCCTCTCGACAGGTTCCTACGAGCAGTACTTC. Its translation: CASSLSTGSYEQYF.

The rearrangement links TRBV23-1 to TRBJ2-5; possibly TRBD2 for D (5 bases). TRBV23-1 is treated as an ORF (open reading frame) with a function not yet certain. Trimming removed 0 bases at V and 0 bases at J, with 14 bases between. The CDR3 runs to 17 residues. In DNA, the CDR3 is TGCGCCAGCAGTCAATCGGAGCCCAGGAGGTACCAAGAGACCCAGTACTTC. It yields the protein CASSQSEPRRYQETQYF.

This clone was detected only a few times. The gene calls are TRBV11-2 and TRBJ1-1, with D perhaps TRBD1 (5 bases). The CDR3 covers 13 residues. V was clipped by 4 bases and J by 1 base, with 7 bases between them. CDR1 is SGHAT, CDR2 FQNNGV, per germline. CDR3 nucleotide sequence: TGTGCCAGCAGCTGGGACTCGAACACTGAAGCTTTCTTT. Protein: CASSWDSNTEAFF.

J is TRBJ2-1 and V is TRBV4-1; 9 bases line up with TRBD1. Unmatched junction bases numbered 6, after V lost 3 bases and J lost 6 bases. The CDR3 has 15 amino acids. CDR1 is MGHRA and CDR2 is YSYEKL in the germline V gene. CDR3 in amino acids: CASSHTDRGPNEQFF. In DNA, the CDR3 is TGCGCCAGCAGCCACACGGACAGGGGCCCCAATGAGCAGTTCTTC.

This clone was seen just once. The genes are TRBV7-2 and TRBJ2-7, with 7 bases fitting TRBD2. Germline values: CDR1 SGHTA, CDR2 FQGNSA. V shed 5 bases and J 2 bases; nucleotides not matched to a gene: 3. This CDR3 is built from 13 residues. For the CDR3, the DNA is TGTGCCAGCAGCCCTAGCGGCGCCTACGAGCAGTACTTC. Translated, it gives CASSPSGAYEQYF.

The gene calls are TRBV9 and TRBJ2-7, with 9 bases matching TRBD1. V lost 4 bases to trimming and J lost 5 bases; unmatched junction nucleotides: 13. There are 16 residues in the CDR3. CDR1 SGDLS and CDR2 YYNGEE come from the germline V gene. This CDR3 is CASSPSLGQGTHEQYF. CDR3 coding DNA: TGTGCCAGCAGCCCCAGCTTGGGACAGGGTACACACGAGCAGTACTTC. Together with reference TRBV9 and TRBJ2-7, the CDR3 gives the full variable domain: DSGVTQTPKHLITATGQRVTLRCSPRSGDLSVYWYQQSLDQGLQFLIQYYNGEERAKGNILERFSAQQFPDLHSELNLSSLELGDSALYFCASSPSLGQGTHEQYFGPGTRLTVT.

This clone was counted only a few times. The V gene is TRBV9, the J gene TRBJ1-3; D not resolved. Per the germline V gene, CDR1 is SGDLS and CDR2 is YYNGEE. The CDR3 is 14 amino acids. Trimming cost V 2 bases and J 3 bases, with 9 bases left between them. CDR3 DNA: TGTGCCAGCAGCGTTAGCGGAGATGGAAACACCATATATTTT. This gives the protein CASSVSGDGNTIYF.

This chain joins TRBV30 and TRBJ1-2; TRBD1 might be the D (5 bases). V shed 5 bases and J shed 7 bases, with 20 bases lying between them. The CDR3 is 14 residues long. CDR1 and CDR2 from the germline V gene are GTSNPN and SVGIG (reference sequence). The CDR3 DNA is TGTGCCTGGGGAGCCCCCGGCAGGGCGCCTGGCTACACCTTC. Translating gives CAWGAPGRAPGYTF.

This clone was seen a single time. CDR3 in DNA: TGTGCCAGCAGTTTATACGGGGGGGCGAGTGGCTACACCTTC. Its translation: CASSLYGGASGYTF. The chain joins TRBV28 to TRBJ1-2; maybe TRBD1 (6 bases). V lost 1 base and J 7 bases, leaving 13 bases between the germline ends. The CDR3 is 14 amino acids. Germline CDR1 MDHEN, CDR2 SYDVKM.

This clone was counted a few times. The chain has TRBV4-1 and TRBJ1-2, with TRBD1 matching over 9 bases. Germline V gene lookup returns CDR1 MGHRA and CDR2 YSYEKL. The CDR3 is 16 residues long. Losses at the gene ends were 4 bases for V and 4 bases for J; bases not matched to a gene: 10. Written as DNA, the CDR3 is TGCGCCAGCAGCCGACTTACAGGGGGCGGAAGCTATGGCTACACCTTC. It encodes CASSRLTGGGSYGYTF.

In this sample, this clone turned up a few times. The J gene is TRBJ1-5, the V gene TRBV6-1; D is unclear. This CDR3 is built from 14 residues. In germline, CDR1 is MNHNS, CDR2 SASEGT. V was clipped by 10 bases and J by 5 bases, with 18 bases between them. In DNA, the CDR3 is TGTGCCATCGCAACTCCGGGTCTGTATCAGCCCCAGCATTTT. Translated: CAIATPGLYQPQHF.

The V gene is TRBV9, the J gene TRBJ2-3, with 8 nucleotides matching TRBD1. J lost 0 bases, V lost 4 bases, and 4 bases had no gene match. The CDR3 sequence is 15 residues long. CDR1 is SGDLS, CDR2 YYNGEE, per germline. The CDR3 here is CASSYRQGSTDTQYF. In DNA form, the CDR3 reads TGTGCCAGCAGCTACCGACAGGGGAGCACAGATACGCAGTATTTT.

This chain connects TRBV12-1 to TRBJ2-5; TRBD1 was called by the table and not checked on the DNA. TRBV12-1 is classified as a pseudogene. The CDR3 is 15 amino acids. In DNA form, the CDR3 reads TGTGCCAGCAGCTCCCCAACAGGGGGGAAAGAGACCCAGTACTTC. Its protein product is CASSSPTGGKETQYF.